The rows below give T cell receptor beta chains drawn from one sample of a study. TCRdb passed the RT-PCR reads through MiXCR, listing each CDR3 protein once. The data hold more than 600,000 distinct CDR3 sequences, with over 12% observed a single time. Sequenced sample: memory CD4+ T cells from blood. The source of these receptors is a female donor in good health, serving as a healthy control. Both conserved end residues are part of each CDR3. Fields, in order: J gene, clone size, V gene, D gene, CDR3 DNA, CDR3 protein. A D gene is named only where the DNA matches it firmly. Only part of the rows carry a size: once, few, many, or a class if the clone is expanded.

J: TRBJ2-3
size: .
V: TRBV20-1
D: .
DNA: TGCAGTGCTGTACCCGGGACAAATGAGGCAGATACGCAGTATTTT
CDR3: CSAVPGTNEADTQYF

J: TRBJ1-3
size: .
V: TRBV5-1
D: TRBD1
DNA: TGCGCCAGCAGCGCGGGACAGAGCTCTGGAAACACCATATATTTT
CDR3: CASSAGQSSGNTIYF

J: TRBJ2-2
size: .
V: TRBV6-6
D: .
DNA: TGTGCCAGCAGTTCCCCCGACAGGAACGGGGAGCTGTTTTTT
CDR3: CASSSPDRNGELFF

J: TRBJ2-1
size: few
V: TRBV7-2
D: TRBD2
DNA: TGTGCCAGCAGCCTACGACTAGCAAGTGAGCAGTTCTTC
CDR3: CASSLRLASEQFF

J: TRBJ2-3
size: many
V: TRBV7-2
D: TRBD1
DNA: TGTGCCAGCAGCTTAAGGGCAGGGGGTAGCACAGATACGCAGTATTTT
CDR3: CASSLRAGGSTDTQYF

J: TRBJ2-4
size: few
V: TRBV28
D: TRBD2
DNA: TGTGCCAGCAGTTCCCCTGGGACTAGCGGGGGCAGGCGCATTCAGTACTTC
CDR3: CASSSPGTSGGRRIQYF

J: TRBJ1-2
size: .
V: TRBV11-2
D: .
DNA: TGTGCCAGCAGCTTAGTGCGGACAGTCCTTAACTATGGCTACACCTTC
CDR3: CASSLVRTVLNYGYTF

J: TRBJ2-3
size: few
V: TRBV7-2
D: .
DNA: TGTGCCAGCAGTCCATCTCCCTTCACAGATACGCAGTATTTT
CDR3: CASSPSPFTDTQYF

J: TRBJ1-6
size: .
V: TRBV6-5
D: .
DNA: TGTGCCAGCAGAACGGGACGCCAGTCACCCCTCCACTTT
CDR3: CASRTGRQSPLHF

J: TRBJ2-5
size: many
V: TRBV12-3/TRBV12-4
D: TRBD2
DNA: TGTGCCAGCATTCGGCGGGCGGGAGGAGGAGAGACCCAGTACTTC
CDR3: CASIRRAGGGETQYF

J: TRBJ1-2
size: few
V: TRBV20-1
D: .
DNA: TGCAGTGCCGCTCACCGGGACGGAGATGGCTACACCTTC
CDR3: CSAAHRDGDGYTF

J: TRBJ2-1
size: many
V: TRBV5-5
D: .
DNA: TGTGCCAGCAGCCCGGGGGTGGTCTACAATGAGCAGTTCTTC
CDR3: CASSPGVVYNEQFF

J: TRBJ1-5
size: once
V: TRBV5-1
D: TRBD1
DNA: TGCGCCAGCAGCATCGACAGGGAGAGTCAGCCCCAGCATTTT
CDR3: CASSIDRESQPQHF

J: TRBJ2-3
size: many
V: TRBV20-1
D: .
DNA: TGCAGTGCTAGCGCGAGCACAGATACGCAGTATTTT
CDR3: CSASASTDTQYF

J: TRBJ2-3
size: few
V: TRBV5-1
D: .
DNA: TGCGCCAGCAGCTTGGGGCTTAGCGGAGGCACAGATACGCAGTATTTT
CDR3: CASSLGLSGGTDTQYF

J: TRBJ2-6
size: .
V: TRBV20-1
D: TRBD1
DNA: TGCAGTGCTAGAGGCGGACAGGGGGCTGACCTAAACTCTGGGGCCAACGTCCTGACTTTC
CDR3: CSARGGQGADLNSGANVLTF

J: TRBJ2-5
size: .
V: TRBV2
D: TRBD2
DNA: TGTGCCAGCAGTCCCCAGCGGGGGGACCAAGAGACCCAGTACTTC
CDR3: CASSPQRGDQETQYF

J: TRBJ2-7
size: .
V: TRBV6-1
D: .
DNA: TGTGCCAGCAGCCTCCAGGTGGGGCCCTACGAGCAGTACTTC
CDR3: CASSLQVGPYEQYF

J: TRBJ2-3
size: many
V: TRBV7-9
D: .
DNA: TGTGCCAGCAGCTTAGAACAAGCAACAGATACGCAGTATTTT
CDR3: CASSLEQATDTQYF

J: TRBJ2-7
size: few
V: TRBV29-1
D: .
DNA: TGCAGCGTTGAAGAAAGGGAAAGGGGCGAGCAGTACTTC
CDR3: CSVEERERGEQYF

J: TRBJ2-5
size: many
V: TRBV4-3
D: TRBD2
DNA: TGCGCCAGCAGCCAAGATCCCCCAGCGGGGGGAATCGAGACCCAGTACTTC
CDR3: CASSQDPPAGGIETQYF

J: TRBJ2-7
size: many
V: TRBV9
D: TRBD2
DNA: TGTGCCAGCACCCCCGGGGGGGGGGCGCGAGAGCAGTACTTC
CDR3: CASTPGGGAREQYF

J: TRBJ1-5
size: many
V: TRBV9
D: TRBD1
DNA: TGTGCCAGCAGCGCCAACACCGGGACAGGGGATCAGCCCCAGCATTTT
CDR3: CASSANTGTGDQPQHF

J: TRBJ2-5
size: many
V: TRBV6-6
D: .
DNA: TGTGCCAGCAGAGGCGATATAGAGACCCAGTACTTC
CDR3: CASRGDIETQYF

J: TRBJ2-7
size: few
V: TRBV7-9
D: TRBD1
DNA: TGTGCCAGCAGCTTAGGGGGGTCACAGGGGACCTACGAGCAGTACTTC
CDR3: CASSLGGSQGTYEQYF

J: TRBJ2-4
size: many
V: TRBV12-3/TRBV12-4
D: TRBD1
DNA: TGTGCCAGCAGCAGGGGGCCCAACATTCAGTACTTC
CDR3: CASSRGPNIQYF

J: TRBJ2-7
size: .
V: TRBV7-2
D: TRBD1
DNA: TGTGCCAGCAGAGCAGGGGGAGAGCAGTACTTC
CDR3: CASRAGGEQYF

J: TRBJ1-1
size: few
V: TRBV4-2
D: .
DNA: TGTGCCAGCAGCCAAGATTATCTGGAACAGAGCTATGAAGCTTTCTTT
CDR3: CASSQDYLEQSYEAFF

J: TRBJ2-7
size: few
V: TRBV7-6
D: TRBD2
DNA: TGTGCCAGCAGCTCTTCGACTAGCGGGAGTTTGTACTTC
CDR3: CASSSSTSGSLYF

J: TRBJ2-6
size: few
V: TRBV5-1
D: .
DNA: TGCGCCAGCAGCTCTACGATCGGGGCCAACGTCCTGACTTTC
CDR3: CASSSTIGANVLTF

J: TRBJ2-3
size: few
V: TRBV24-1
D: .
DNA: TGTGCCACCAGTGATTCTTCCGGGGTGCCAGATACGCAGTATTTT
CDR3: CATSDSSGVPDTQYF

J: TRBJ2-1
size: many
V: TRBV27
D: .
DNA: TGTGCCAGCGGTGTGGAACGTGAGCAGTTCTTC
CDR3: CASGVEREQFF

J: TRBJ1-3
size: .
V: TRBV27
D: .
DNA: TGTGCCAGCATGAGGCTTGGGCAGGGAATCTCTGGAAACACCATATATTTT
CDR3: CASMRLGQGISGNTIYF

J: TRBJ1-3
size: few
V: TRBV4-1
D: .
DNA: TGCGCCAGCAGCCAAGGGTCGGGGGCTGGAAACACCATATATTTT
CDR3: CASSQGSGAGNTIYF

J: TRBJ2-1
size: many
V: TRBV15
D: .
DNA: TGTGCCACCAGCAGACTCAACCCACTGGAAGGGGATGAGCAGTTCTTC
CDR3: CATSRLNPLEGDEQFF

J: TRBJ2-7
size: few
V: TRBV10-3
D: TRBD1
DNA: TGTGCCTCCCAGCAGGGGGTAACCTACGAGCAGTACTTC
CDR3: CASQQGVTYEQYF